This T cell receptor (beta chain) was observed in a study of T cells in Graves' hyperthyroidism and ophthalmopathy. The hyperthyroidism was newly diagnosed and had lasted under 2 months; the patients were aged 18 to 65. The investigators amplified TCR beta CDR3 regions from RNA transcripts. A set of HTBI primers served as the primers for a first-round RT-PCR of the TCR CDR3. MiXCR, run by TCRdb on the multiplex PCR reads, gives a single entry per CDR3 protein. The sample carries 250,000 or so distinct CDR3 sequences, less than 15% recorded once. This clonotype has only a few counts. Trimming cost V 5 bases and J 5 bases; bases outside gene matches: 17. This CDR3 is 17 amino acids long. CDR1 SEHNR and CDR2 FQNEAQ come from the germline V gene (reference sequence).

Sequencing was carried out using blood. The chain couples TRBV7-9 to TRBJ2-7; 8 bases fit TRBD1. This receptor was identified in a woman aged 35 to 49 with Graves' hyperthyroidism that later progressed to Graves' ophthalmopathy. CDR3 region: CASSINAGGRLEDEQYF. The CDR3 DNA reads TGTGCCAGCAGCATTAATGCAGGGGGCAGGTTGGAGGACGAGCAGTACTTC.